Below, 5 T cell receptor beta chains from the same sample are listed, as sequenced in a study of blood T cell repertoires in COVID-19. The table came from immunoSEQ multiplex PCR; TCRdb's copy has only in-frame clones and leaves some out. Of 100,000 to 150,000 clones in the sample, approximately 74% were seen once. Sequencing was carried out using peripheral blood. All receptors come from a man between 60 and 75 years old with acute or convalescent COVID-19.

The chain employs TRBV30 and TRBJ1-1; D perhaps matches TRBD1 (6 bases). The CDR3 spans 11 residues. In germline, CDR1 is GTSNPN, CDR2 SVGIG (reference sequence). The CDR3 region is CARDINTEAFF. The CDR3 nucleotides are TGTGCACGGGACATCAACACTGAAGCTTTCTTT.

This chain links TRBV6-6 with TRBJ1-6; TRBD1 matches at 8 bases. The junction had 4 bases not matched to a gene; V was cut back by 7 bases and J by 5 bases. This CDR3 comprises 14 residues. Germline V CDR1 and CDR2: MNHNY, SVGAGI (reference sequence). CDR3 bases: TGTGCCAGCACGGACAGGGCCCATAATTCACCCCTCCACTTT. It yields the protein CASTDRAHNSPLHF.

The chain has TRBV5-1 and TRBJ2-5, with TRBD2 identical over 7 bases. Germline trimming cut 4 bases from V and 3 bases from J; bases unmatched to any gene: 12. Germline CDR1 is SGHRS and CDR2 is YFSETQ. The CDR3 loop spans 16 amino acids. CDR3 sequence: CASSPVAGEEEETQYF. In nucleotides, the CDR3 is TGCGCCAGCAGCCCCGTTGCGGGAGAGGAGGAAGAGACCCAGTACTTC.

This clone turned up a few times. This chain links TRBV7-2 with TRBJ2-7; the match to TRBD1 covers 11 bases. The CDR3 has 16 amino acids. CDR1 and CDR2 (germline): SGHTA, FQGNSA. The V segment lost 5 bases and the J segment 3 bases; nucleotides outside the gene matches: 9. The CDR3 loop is CASSQRTGGTGYEQYF. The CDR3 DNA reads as TGTGCCAGCAGCCAACGGACAGGGGGCACGGGCTACGAGCAGTACTTC. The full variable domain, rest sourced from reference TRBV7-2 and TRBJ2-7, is GAGVSQSPSNKVTEKGKDVELRCDPISGHTALYWYRQSLGQGLEFLIYFQGNSAPDKSGLPSDRFSAERTGGSVSTLTIQRTQQEDSAVYLCASSQRTGGTGYEQYFGPGTRLTVT.

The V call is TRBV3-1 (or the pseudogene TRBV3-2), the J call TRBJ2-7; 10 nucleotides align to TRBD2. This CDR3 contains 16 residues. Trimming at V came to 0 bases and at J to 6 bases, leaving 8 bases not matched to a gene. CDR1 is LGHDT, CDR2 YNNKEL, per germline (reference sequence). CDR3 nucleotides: TGTGCCAGCAGCCAAGATGGAACTAGCGGGAAGGGCGAGCAGTACTTC. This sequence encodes CASSQDGTSGKGEQYF.